This section outlines one T cell receptor beta chain sequence together with its context. Antigen specificity is unknown. Those patients who had chemo-refractory metastatic non-small-cell lung cancer were given focal radiation along with CTLA-4 blockade through ipilimumab. The data were taken from a study of radiotherapy plus CTLA-4 blockade in lung cancer. This CDR3 contains 15 residues. Between the trimmed V and J ends, which lost 4 bases and 5 bases, there was a span of 17 bases. Germline V gene data show CDR1 as MNHEY and CDR2 as SMNVEV (reference sequence). Assay used: immunoSEQ multiplex PCR; TCRdb lists only in-frame clones, some missing. The sample holds roughly 110,000 clones, over 65% seen once. Study results and caveats: Some TCR clones had been derived from tumors. These clones expanded in peripheral blood after radiotherapy plus ipilimumab.

The material sequenced was peripheral blood, taken from a patient treated with radiotherapy plus ipilimumab. This rearrangement joins TRBV27 to TRBJ2-5; D might be TRBD1 or TRBD2, each matching 6 bases. The TCR comes from a human donor with non-small cell lung cancer that progressed on radiotherapy plus ipilimumab. Some clones in this sample may be carry-over from other donors' samples. CDR3 amino acids: CASSSRLGGWETQYF. Here the CDR3 DNA reads TGTGCCAGCAGTTCCCGACTGGGGGGCTGGGAGACCCAGTACTTC.